Listed here are 20 T cell receptor beta chains from one sample, sequenced in a study of cytomegalovirus exposure and HLA in healthy donors. In the PCR, 60 Vbeta and 13 Jbeta primers were used. Using immunoSEQ multiplex PCR, the repertoire was profiled, and TCRdb retains in-frame clones only, with some absent. The sample shows about 150,000 clones, around 66% of them seen only once. The sequenced sample was PBMCs. The receptors stem from a woman aged 55-70 years in good health and CMV-seronegative.

This rearrangement joins TRBV9 to TRBJ2-1, with 9 bases that match TRBD2. Germline V CDR1 and CDR2: SGDLS, YYNGEE. V was clipped by 2 bases and J by 5 bases; unmatched bases: 8. CDR3 length: 16 residues. CDR3 sequence reads: CASSVMSGGNHNEQFF. The CDR3 DNA sequence: TGTGCCAGCAGCGTGATGAGCGGGGGGAACCACAATGAGCAGTTCTTC.

This clone was seen only a few times. In DNA, the CDR3 is TGCGCCAGCAGCCAATTATTCCGAAGCGGCGGTGATACGCAGTATTTT. The encoded protein is CASSQLFRSGGDTQYF. J is TRBJ2-3 and V is TRBV4-3, with TRBD2 as a possible D gene (5 bases). The CDR3 has 16 amino acids. The germline V gene has CDR1 LGHNA and CDR2 YSLEER. Trimming left V 2 bases short and J 6 bases short, with 18 bases between.

This clone showed up just a few times. The chain is built from TRBV6-1 and TRBJ2-3, with a tentative D call TRBD2 (6 bases). The germline gives CDR1 MNHNS, CDR2 SASEGT. V lost 7 bases and J 4 bases, leaving 15 bases between the germline ends. The CDR3 covers 14 residues. Here the CDR3 reads CASKLLGEADTQYF. DNA for the CDR3: TGTGCCAGCAAGCTACTGGGGGAGGCAGATACGCAGTATTTT.

This chain uses TRBV28 with TRBJ2-1; possibly TRBD1 for D (8 bases). The germline V gene encodes CDR1 MDHEN and CDR2 SYDVKM. The CDR3 consists of 17 residues. V lost 5 bases and J 3 bases, leaving 20 bases between the germline ends. The CDR3 DNA reads as TGTGCCAGCAGTACCTTTTACAGGGGGGGTTACTACAATGAGCAGTTCTTC. It translates to CASSTFYRGGYYNEQFF. Full variable domain (missing parts from reference TRBV28 and TRBJ2-1): DVKVTQSSRYLVKRTGEKVFLECVQDMDHENMFWYRQDPGLGLRLIYFSYDVKMKEKGDIPEGYSVSREKKERFSLILESASTNQTSMYLCASSTFYRGGYYNEQFFGPGTRLTVL.

This chain links TRBV2 with TRBJ1-4; D unclear. The CDR3 is made up of 14 amino acids. Germline assignment: CDR1 SNHLY and CDR2 FYNNEI. V shed 2 bases and J shed 6 bases, with 10 bases lying between them. The CDR3: CASSELVEHEKLFF. In DNA form, the CDR3 reads TGTGCCAGCAGTGAATTAGTAGAACATGAAAAACTGTTTTTT. Supplemented by reference TRBV2 and TRBJ1-4, the full variable domain reads EPEVTQTPSHQVTQMGQEVILRCVPISNHLYFYWYRQILGQKVEFLVSFYNNEISEKSEIFDDQFSVERPDGSNFTLKIRSTKLEDSAMYFCASSELVEHEKLFFGSGTQLSVL.

This chain uses TRBV23-1 with TRBJ2-7, with TRBD1 matching 8 bases. TRBV23-1 is annotated as an ORF whose role is uncertain. The V segment lost 0 bases and the J segment 0 bases; nucleotides outside the gene matches: 4. This CDR3 is 16 amino acids long. CDR3: CASSQSDRDSSYEQYF. CDR3 nucleotides: TGCGCCAGCAGTCAATCGGACAGGGATTCCTCCTACGAGCAGTACTTC.

The chain links TRBV6-6 to TRBJ1-4; 10 bases agree with TRBD1. This CDR3 is 13 amino acids long. With 2 bases clipped from V and 13 bases from J, the junction kept 4 bases outside the gene matches. CDR1 and CDR2 from the germline V gene are MNHNY and SVGAGI (reference sequence). As DNA, the CDR3 is TGTGCCAGCAGTTACGACAGGGGGCAAGGACTGTTTTTT. Translated, it gives CASSYDRGQGLFF.

The gene calls are TRBV12-1 and TRBJ2-7; the D call in the table, TRBD1, was not verified against the DNA. TRBV12-1 is given as a pseudogene. This CDR3 has 15 residues. The CDR3 DNA reads TGTGCCAGCAGCCCCCGGGACAGGGAGCGGGGTCGACGGTACTTC. Its translation: CASSPRDRERGRRYF.

The chain combines TRBV5-4 with TRBJ2-5, with a weak D call TRBD1 (6 bases). This CDR3 contains 14 residues. Trimming took off 9 bases at V and 2 bases at J, with 17 bases between the two ends. The germline gives CDR1 SGHNT, CDR2 YYREEE (reference sequence). CDR3 loop: CATTLQGAQETQYF. Here the CDR3 DNA reads TGTGCCACAACTTTACAGGGTGCTCAAGAGACCCAGTACTTC.

The chain is built from TRBV27 and TRBJ1-5; TRBD1 matches 10 bases. Germline V CDR1 and CDR2: MNHEY, SMNVEV (reference sequence). The CDR3 totals 14 residues. The V gene end was trimmed by 10 bases and the J gene end by 1 base; junction bases not matched to a gene: 4. CDR3 in DNA: TGTGCCAACCCGGGACAGGGGAGCAATCAGCCCCAGCATTTT. Its protein product is CANPGQGSNQPQHF.

This clone was counted only a few times. The chain joins TRBV2 to TRBJ1-3; D may be TRBD1 (6 bases). The germline V and J ends were trimmed by 4 bases and 3 bases, with 7 bases remaining between them. CDR3 length: 13 amino acids. Germline CDR1 SNHLY, CDR2 FYNNEI. DNA of the CDR3: TGTGCCAGCAGTGCGGACAGTGGAAACACCATATATTTT. It translates to CASSADSGNTIYF.

The J gene is TRBJ2-3, the V gene TRBV7-6, with a possible D match to TRBD2 (7 bases). CDR1 SGHVS and CDR2 FNYEAQ come from the germline V gene. There are 16 residues in the CDR3. Trimming shortened V by 1 base and J by 5 bases, and 16 bases separated the two germline ends. The CDR3 spells CASSLGSGGARDTQYF. CDR3 bases: TGTGCCAGCAGCTTAGGAAGTGGGGGGGCCAGAGATACGCAGTATTTT.

The chain combines TRBV18 with TRBJ2-7; weak D call: TRBD2 (5 bases). The germline V gene has CDR1 KGHSH and CDR2 LQKENI. Trimming removed 2 bases at V and 2 bases at J, with 10 bases between. This CDR3 contains 14 residues. CDR3 residues: CASSPITGAYEQYF. DNA of the CDR3: TGTGCCAGCTCACCAATAACCGGGGCCTACGAGCAGTACTTC.

This clone was counted between two and nine times. This sequence joins TRBV19 and TRBJ1-6; a possible D gene is TRBD1 (5 bases). V gave up 3 bases and J gave up 8 bases, with 8 bases separating them. The CDR3 is 13 residues long. The germline V gene encodes CDR1 LNHDA and CDR2 SQIVND (reference sequence). CDR3 nucleotide sequence: TGTGCCAGTAGTATTGCGGGGGATTCACCCCTCCACTTT. It is translated as CASSIAGDSPLHF.

This sequence joins TRBV28 and TRBJ2-5, with D possibly TRBD2 on 5 matching bases. Trimming shortened V by 4 bases and J by 5 bases, and 11 bases separated the two germline ends. The CDR3 has 13 residues. Per germline, CDR1 MDHEN and CDR2 SYDVKM. CDR3 protein: CASSSGRRETQYF. CDR3 DNA: TGTGCCAGCAGTTCGGGTAGGAGGGAGACCCAGTACTTC.

The chain's CDR3 is CASSPPYSTNTEAFF. The DNA for the CDR3 is TGTGCCAGCTCACCACCTTACAGCACGAACACTGAAGCTTTCTTT. This chain joins TRBV18 and TRBJ1-1; D is unresolved. The V gene's germline CDR1 is KGHSH and CDR2 LQKENI. The ends were cut back, 0 bases at V and 1 base at J, with 9 bases in the middle. The CDR3 totals 15 residues.

The rearrangement uses TRBV7-2 and TRBJ2-7; weak D call: TRBD2 (6 bases). V lost 3 bases and J lost 4, with 19 bases in between. The germline V gene has CDR1 SGHTA and CDR2 FQGNSA. The CDR3 spans 16 residues. The CDR3 nucleotides are TGTGCCAGCAGCTTGGGTGCGGGGCGCCTCGGGTACGAGCAGTACTTC. Amino acid sequence: CASSLGAGRLGYEQYF.

V and J are TRBV7-2 and TRBJ1-3; D ambiguous. The germline V and J ends were trimmed by 5 bases and 3 bases, with 14 bases remaining between them. The CDR3 has 15 amino acids. The germline V gene encodes CDR1 SGHTA and CDR2 FQGNSA. CDR3 amino acids: CASSLNFGIGNTIYF. CDR3 DNA: TGTGCCAGCAGCCTCAACTTCGGGATTGGAAACACCATATATTTT.

The V call is TRBV7-9, the J call TRBJ2-7; 9 bases match TRBD1. This CDR3 has 14 amino acids. Germline-derived CDR1 and CDR2 are SEHNR and FQNEAQ (reference sequence). The V and J ends lost 5 bases and 4 bases, in that order; junction bases with no gene match: 6. CDR3 sequence reads: CASSRDRASYEQYF. As DNA, the CDR3 is TGTGCCAGCAGCCGGGACAGGGCAAGTTACGAGCAGTACTTC.

The chain joins TRBV2 to TRBJ2-3; TRBD2 is a possible D gene (5 bases). With 7 bases removed from V and 2 bases from J, the gap between germline ends came to 16 bases. Germline values: CDR1 SNHLY, CDR2 FYNNEI. This CDR3 comprises 15 residues. CDR3 bases: TGTGCCAGCATCGGACTTTTCGGTCCCACAGATACGCAGTATTTT. Amino acid sequence: CASIGLFGPTDTQYF.